The 27 T cell receptor beta chains presented below share a single source sample, sequenced in a study of blood T cell repertoires in COVID-19. Repertoires were generated with immunoSEQ multiplex PCR, while TCRdb's copy carries only in-frame clones and drops some. The sample lists about 480,000 clones; 85% to 90% were seen once. Sequencing used peripheral blood. These receptors all come from a man in his late teens or twenties with COVID-19, enrolled during active disease.

The chain carries TRBV24-1 and TRBJ2-5; D gene uncertain. The CDR3 is 12 amino acids. The V gene lost 1 base and the J gene lost 5 bases, with 4 bases spanning the gap. The V gene's germline CDR1 is KGHDR and CDR2 SFDVKD. As DNA, the CDR3 is TGTGCCACCAGTGATTTCCTGGAGACCCAGTACTTC. Amino acids: CATSDFLETQYF.

The chain carries TRBV5-1 and TRBJ1-1, with D possibly matching TRBD1 (6 bases). The V end was cut by 4 bases, the J end by 7 bases, with 11 bases between. The CDR3 is 12 amino acids. Germline-derived CDR1 and CDR2 are SGHRS and YFSETQ. The CDR3 sequence is CASSQGQGEAFF. CDR3 bases: TGCGCCAGCAGCCAGGGGCAAGGTGAAGCTTTCTTT.

The CDR3 sequence: CASSMTGSADTQYF. The CDR3 coding sequence is TGTGCCAGCAGCATGACAGGGTCCGCAGATACGCAGTATTTT. The chain couples TRBV9 to TRBJ2-3; TRBD1 matches 7 bases. Trimming cost V 4 bases and J 4 bases; bases outside gene matches: 6. The CDR3 length is 14 residues. Germline V gene lookup returns CDR1 SGDLS and CDR2 YYNGEE.

The gene calls are TRBV5-3 and TRBJ1-3, with 7 bases that match TRBD1. TRBV5-3 is marked as an open reading frame, function uncertain. The CDR3 consists of 18 residues. V shed 0 bases and J 0 bases; nucleotides not matched to a gene: 9. CDR3 sequence: CARSLAGTVFFSGNTIYF. The DNA of the CDR3 is TGTGCCAGAAGCTTGGCCGGGACAGTGTTTTTCTCTGGAAACACCATATATTTT.

The CDR3 DNA follows: TGTGCCAGCAGTTACATTACCGGGACAGGGATCTACGAGCAGTACTTC. It is translated as CASSYITGTGIYEQYF. V usage is TRBV6-6 and J usage is TRBJ2-7; 9 positions agree with TRBD1. Germline V gene data show CDR1 as MNHNY and CDR2 as SVGAGI (reference sequence). This CDR3 has 16 residues. With V trimmed by 2 bases and J by 3 bases, 8 bases remained unmatched.

This chain joins TRBV5-1 and TRBJ2-3; the D gene is possibly TRBD2 (6 bases). Germline values: CDR1 SGHRS, CDR2 YFSETQ. The length of the CDR3 is 16 residues. V was cut by 0 bases and J by 2 bases, with 13 bases left in between. The CDR3 spells CASSLGASEYTDTQYF. The DNA for the CDR3 is TGCGCCAGCAGCTTGGGGGCTAGCGAGTACACAGATACGCAGTATTTT.

The chain carries TRBV12-3 or TRBV12-4 and TRBJ2-5; no clear D. V was shortened by 6 bases and J by 2 bases, with 10 bases between the two germline ends. This CDR3 comprises 13 residues. The CDR3 loop is CASRDTGQETQYF. The DNA for the CDR3 is TGTGCCAGCAGGGATACCGGGCAAGAGACCCAGTACTTC.

This chain connects TRBV7-9 to TRBJ2-5; 8 bases are shared with TRBD2. Germline assignment: CDR1 SEHNR and CDR2 FQNEAQ (reference sequence). J gave up 9 bases and V 8 bases, and 20 bases lay outside the gene matches. The CDR3 totals 16 residues. The CDR3 nucleotides read TGTGCCAGCCGGCCCGGGCGGGGGGCCCAGGGCAATCCCCAGTACTTC. Its protein product is CASRPGRGAQGNPQYF.

This chain links TRBV29-1 with TRBJ2-5, with TRBD1 matching 8 bases. The CDR3 contains 12 residues. Germline lookup yields CDR1 SQVTM and CDR2 ANQGSEA. V was pared by 7 bases and J by 4 bases, with 5 bases of the junction left unmatched. The CDR3 DNA is TGCAGCGGAATGGGACAGGCAGAGACCCAGTACTTC. Protein product: CSGMGQAETQYF.

The rearrangement uses TRBV30 and TRBJ2-5, with TRBD1 matching 7 bases. J lost 4 bases, V lost 4 bases, and 9 bases had no gene match. Germline V lookup: CDR1 GTSNPN, CDR2 SVGIG (reference sequence). CDR3 length: 14 amino acids. The CDR3 bases are TGTGCCTGGAATTTAAGGGGGCGCGGAGAGACCCAGTACTTC. Its translation: CAWNLRGRGETQYF. The full variable domain, completed using reference TRBV30 and TRBJ2-5, is SQTIHQWPATLVQPVGSPLSLECTVEGTSNPNLYWYRQAAGRGLQLLFYSVGIGQISSEVPQNLSASRPQDRQFILSSKKLLLSDSGFYLCAWNLRGRGETQYFGPGTRLLVL.

J is TRBJ2-1 and V is TRBV27; TRBD2 might be the D (5 bases). Trimming removed 5 bases at V and 9 bases at J, with 11 bases between. CDR3 length equals 12 residues. Germline CDR1 and CDR2: MNHEY and SMNVEV (reference sequence). CDR3 protein: CASSGLAGEQFF. CDR3 nucleotides: TGTGCCAGCAGTGGACTGGCAGGTGAGCAGTTCTTC.

This clone has only one observation. The V gene is TRBV10-3, the J gene TRBJ1-1, with D tentatively TRBD1 (5 bases). CDR1 and CDR2 (germline): ENHRY, SYGVKD. Trimming left V 5 bases short and J 1 base short, with 11 bases between. The CDR3 contains 14 residues. The CDR3: CAISLTDRNTEAFF. DNA of the CDR3: TGTGCCATCAGTTTGACAGACCGGAACACTGAAGCTTTCTTT.

The chain employs TRBV2 and TRBJ1-4; D is unclear. The CDR3 covers 14 residues. V lost 6 bases and J lost 0, with 8 bases in between. Germline assignment: CDR1 SNHLY and CDR2 FYNNEI. The CDR3 DNA sequence: TGTGCCAGCAGAACGACACCAACTAATGAAAAACTGTTTTTT. Protein: CASRTTPTNEKLFF.

This chain joins TRBV3-1 (or the pseudogene TRBV3-2) and TRBJ2-5; 9 bases fit TRBD1. The junction had 4 bases not matched to a gene; V was cut back by 2 bases and J by 3 bases. Germline V gene data show CDR1 as LGHDT and CDR2 as YNNKEL (reference sequence). This CDR3 contains 15 residues. CDR3 amino acids: CASSQWDRDKETQYF. The CDR3 DNA is TGTGCCAGCAGCCAATGGGACAGGGATAAAGAGACCCAGTACTTC.

The gene calls are TRBV7-9 and TRBJ2-2; D perhaps matches TRBD2 (5 bases). This CDR3 comprises 16 residues. Germline V gene sequence: CDR1 SEHNR, CDR2 FQNEAQ (reference sequence). The germline V and J ends were trimmed by 5 bases and 5 bases, with 18 bases remaining between them. The CDR3: CASSPPEKGGTGELFF. CDR3 nucleotide sequence: TGTGCCAGCAGCCCCCCCGAGAAGGGCGGGACCGGGGAGCTGTTTTTT.

For this clone: At the DNA level, this CDR3 is encoded by other sequences in the same sample as well. This rearrangement joins TRBV30 to TRBJ2-1, with 9 bases aligning to TRBD2. The CDR3 contains 15 residues. Germline assignment: CDR1 GTSNPN and CDR2 SVGIG (reference sequence). Trimming removed 2 bases from V and 4 bases from J; junction bases left unmatched: 6. The CDR3 DNA reads TGTGCCTGGAGTCAGGGCCTAGCGGGGTACAATGAGCAGTTCTTC. Translated, it gives CAWSQGLAGYNEQFF.

The chain joins TRBV5-1 to TRBJ2-7; D remains unclear. Trimming shortened V by 4 bases and J by 6 bases, and 17 bases separated the two germline ends. CDR1 SGHRS and CDR2 YFSETQ come from the germline V gene. The CDR3 length is 14 residues. CDR3 in DNA: TGCGCCAGCAGCCCGTTATCAGTGCCGGGCGAGCAGTACTTC. As protein: CASSPLSVPGEQYF.

This rearrangement joins TRBV7-3 to TRBJ2-2, with D tentatively TRBD2 (6 bases). The CDR3 loop spans 16 amino acids. From germline, CDR1 is SGHTA and CDR2 FQGTGA. V was trimmed by 2 bases and J by 2 bases, leaving 12 bases between them. CDR3 in DNA: TGTGCCAGCAGCTTATTCCACGGGAGCAACACCGGGGAGCTGTTTTTT. Its protein product is CASSLFHGSNTGELFF.

The chain has TRBV5-1 and TRBJ1-4; tentatively, D is TRBD1 (5 bases). CDR1 SGHRS and CDR2 YFSETQ come from the germline V gene. V shed 0 bases and J shed 0 bases, with 6 bases lying between them. The CDR3 is made up of 15 amino acids. The CDR3 protein is CASSLATATNEKLFF. The CDR3 region has the DNA TGCGCCAGCAGCTTGGCGACAGCAACTAATGAAAAACTGTTTTTT.

The chain employs TRBV11-3 and TRBJ2-3; no firm D call. Per germline, CDR1 SGHNT and CDR2 YENEEA. With 5 bases removed from V and 1 base from J, the gap between germline ends came to 7 bases. This CDR3 has 13 residues. The CDR3 protein is CASSPSGTDTQYF. The CDR3 region has the DNA TGTGCCAGCAGCCCGTCAGGCACAGATACGCAGTATTTT.

The rearrangement uses TRBV4-1 and TRBJ2-3; 10 nucleotides align to TRBD2. Germline values: CDR1 MGHRA, CDR2 YSYEKL. The CDR3 extends over 15 amino acids. J gave up 5 bases and V 2 bases, and 4 bases lay outside the gene matches. CDR3 in DNA: TGCGCCAGCAGCCAAATCCCTAGCGGGAGAGATACGCAGTATTTT. It specifies CASSQIPSGRDTQYF.

The chain combines TRBV19 with TRBJ1-3, with TRBD1 matching 7 bases. Germline V gene lookup returns CDR1 LNHDA and CDR2 SQIVND (reference sequence). The CDR3 extends over 18 amino acids. With V trimmed by 2 bases and J by 0 bases, 10 bases remained unmatched. The CDR3 loop is CASSIPPTGSISGNTIYF. In nucleotides, the CDR3 is TGTGCCAGTAGTATACCCCCGACAGGGAGCATCTCTGGAAACACCATATATTTT. Full variable domain (outside the CDR3, taken from reference TRBV19 and TRBJ1-3): DGGITQSPKYLFRKEGQNVTLSCEQNLNHDAMYWYRQDPGQGLRLIYYSQIVNDFQKGDIAEGYSVSREKKESFPLTVTSAQKNPTAFYLCASSIPPTGSISGNTIYFGEGSWLTVV.

V is TRBV19 and J is TRBJ2-2; D not resolved. From germline, CDR1 is LNHDA and CDR2 SQIVND (reference sequence). This CDR3 spans 13 amino acids. V was cut by 7 bases and J by 2 bases, with 8 bases left in between. The CDR3 coding sequence is TGTGCCAGTATCTCCAGAAACACCGGGGAGCTGTTTTTT. This gives the protein CASISRNTGELFF.

On this clone: The sample has other DNA sequences that encode this CDR3 too. The V call is TRBV14, the J call TRBJ1-2; D not certain. V was pared by 1 base and J by 5 bases, with 8 bases between. The germline gives CDR1 SGHDN, CDR2 FVKESK. The CDR3 loop spans 13 amino acids. The CDR3, as DNA: TGTGCCAGCAGCCAAGGACGAGGATATGGCTACACCTTC. It yields the protein CASSQGRGYGYTF.

This chain joins TRBV12-3 or TRBV12-4 and TRBJ2-7, with TRBD2 matching over 8 bases. V shed 3 bases and J 5 bases; nucleotides not matched to a gene: 3. The CDR3 contains 13 residues. CDR3 nucleotides: TGTGCCAGCAGTTTGGTGACTAGCGACGAGCAGTACTTC. Residues: CASSLVTSDEQYF.

The chain links TRBV7-9 to TRBJ2-3; 14 bases are a match to TRBD2. The trim removed 5 bases at V and 0 bases at J, leaving 7 bases unmatched. This CDR3 is built from 18 residues. Germline V gives CDR1 SEHNR, CDR2 FQNEAQ (reference sequence). CDR3 in DNA: TGTGCCAGCAGCCGGGAGACTAGCGGGAGGGCTAGCACAGATACGCAGTATTTT. This sequence encodes CASSRETSGRASTDTQYF.

V gene TRBV10-1 combines with J gene TRBJ1-1; D is unclear. CDR3 length equals 14 residues. The germline V and J ends were trimmed by 5 bases and 4 bases, with 14 bases remaining between them. Germline V gene lookup returns CDR1 WNHNN and CDR2 SYGVQD (reference sequence). The CDR3 here is CASSPGPRGTEAFF. As DNA, the CDR3 is TGCGCCAGCAGTCCGGGCCCACGGGGCACTGAAGCTTTCTTT.